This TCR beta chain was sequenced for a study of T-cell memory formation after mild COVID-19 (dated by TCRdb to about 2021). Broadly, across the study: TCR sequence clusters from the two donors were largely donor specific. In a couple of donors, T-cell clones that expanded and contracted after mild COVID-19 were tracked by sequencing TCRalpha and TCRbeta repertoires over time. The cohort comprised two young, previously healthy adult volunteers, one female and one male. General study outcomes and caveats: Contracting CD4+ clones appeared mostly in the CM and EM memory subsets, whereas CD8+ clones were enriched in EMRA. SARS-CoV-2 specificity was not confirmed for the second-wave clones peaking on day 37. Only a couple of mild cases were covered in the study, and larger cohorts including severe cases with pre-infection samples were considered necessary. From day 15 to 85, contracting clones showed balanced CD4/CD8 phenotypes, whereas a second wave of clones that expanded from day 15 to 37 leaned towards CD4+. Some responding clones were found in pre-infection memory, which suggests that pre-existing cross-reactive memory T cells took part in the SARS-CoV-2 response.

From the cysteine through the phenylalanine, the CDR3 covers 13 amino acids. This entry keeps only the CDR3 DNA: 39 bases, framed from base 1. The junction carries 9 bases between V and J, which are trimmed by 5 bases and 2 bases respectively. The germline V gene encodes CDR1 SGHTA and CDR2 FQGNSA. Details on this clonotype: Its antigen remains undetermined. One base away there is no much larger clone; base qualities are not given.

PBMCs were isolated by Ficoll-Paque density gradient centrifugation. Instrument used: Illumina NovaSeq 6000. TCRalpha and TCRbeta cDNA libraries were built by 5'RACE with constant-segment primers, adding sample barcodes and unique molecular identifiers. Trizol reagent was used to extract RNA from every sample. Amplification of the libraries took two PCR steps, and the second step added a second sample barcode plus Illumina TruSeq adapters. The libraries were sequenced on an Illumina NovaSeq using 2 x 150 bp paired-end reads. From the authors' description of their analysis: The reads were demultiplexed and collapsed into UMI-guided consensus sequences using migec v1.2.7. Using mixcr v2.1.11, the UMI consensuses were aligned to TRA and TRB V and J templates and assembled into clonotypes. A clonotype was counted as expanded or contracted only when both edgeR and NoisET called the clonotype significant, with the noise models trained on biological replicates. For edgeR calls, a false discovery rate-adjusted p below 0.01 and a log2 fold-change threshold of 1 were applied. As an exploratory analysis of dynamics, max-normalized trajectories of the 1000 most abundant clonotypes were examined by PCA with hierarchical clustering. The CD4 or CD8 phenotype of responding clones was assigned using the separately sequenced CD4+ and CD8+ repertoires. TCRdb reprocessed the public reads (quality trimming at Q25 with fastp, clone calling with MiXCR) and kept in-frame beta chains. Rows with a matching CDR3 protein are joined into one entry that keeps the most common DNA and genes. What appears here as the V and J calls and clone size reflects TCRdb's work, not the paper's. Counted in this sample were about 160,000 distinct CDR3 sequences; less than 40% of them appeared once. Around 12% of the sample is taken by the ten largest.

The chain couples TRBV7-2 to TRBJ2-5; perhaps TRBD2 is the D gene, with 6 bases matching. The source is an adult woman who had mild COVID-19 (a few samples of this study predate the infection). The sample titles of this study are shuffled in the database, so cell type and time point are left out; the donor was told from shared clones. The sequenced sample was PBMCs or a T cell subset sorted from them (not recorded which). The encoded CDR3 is CASSAGLQETQYF. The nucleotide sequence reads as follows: TGTGCCAGCAGCGCGGGACTTCAAGAGACCCAGTACTTC. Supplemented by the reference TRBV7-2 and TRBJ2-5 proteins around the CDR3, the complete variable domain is GAGVSQSPSNKVTEKGKDVELRCDPISGHTALYWYRQSLGQGLEFLIYFQGNSAPDKSGLPSDRFSAERTGGSVSTLTIQRTQQEDSAVYLCASSAGLQETQYFGPGTRLLVL.